These T cell receptor beta chains were read from a single sample in a study of blood T cell repertoires in COVID-19. This table comes from immunoSEQ multiplex PCR, and its TCRdb copy is limited to in-frame clones, with some not included. Of 200,000 to 300,000 clones in the sample, around 85% were seen once. Sequencing was carried out using peripheral blood. The receptors shown here come from a woman aged 80 or older with acute or convalescent COVID-19. Each CDR3 is given with its conserved first and last residue. The size entry is marked missing in some rows and otherwise reads once, few, many or a size class.

J gene: TRBJ1-3; V gene: TRBV5-1; clone size: .; CDR3 protein: CASSGQSGNTIYF
J gene: TRBJ2-3; V gene: TRBV18; clone size: .; CDR3 protein: CASSPLASSGVGTDTQYF
J gene: TRBJ2-2; V gene: TRBV3-1/TRBV3-2; clone size: .; CDR3 protein: CASSLRTGYTGELFF
J gene: TRBJ2-7; V gene: TRBV2; clone size: .; CDR3 protein: CASSERGGEQYF
J gene: TRBJ1-3; V gene: TRBV27; clone size: few; CDR3 protein: CASTIVTGGESGNTIYF
J gene: TRBJ2-7; V gene: TRBV5-1; clone size: .; CDR3 protein: CASRNSGGSSYEQYF
J gene: TRBJ1-5; V gene: TRBV6-1; clone size: .; CDR3 protein: CASSEARGGGQPQHF
J gene: TRBJ1-1; V gene: TRBV27; clone size: .; CDR3 protein: CASSSPGEMNTEAFF
J gene: TRBJ1-2; V gene: TRBV5-1; clone size: .; CDR3 protein: CASSPGQNYGYTF
J gene: TRBJ2-7; V gene: TRBV20-1; clone size: .; CDR3 protein: CSASSRDRAYEQYF
J gene: TRBJ2-1; V gene: TRBV2; clone size: once; CDR3 protein: CASRTGTGAYNEQFF
J gene: TRBJ1-1; V gene: TRBV28; clone size: .; CDR3 protein: CASSSGGGYTEAFF
J gene: TRBJ1-1; V gene: TRBV6-5; clone size: .; CDR3 protein: CASRAVGTVDAFF
J gene: TRBJ1-1; V gene: TRBV15; clone size: .; CDR3 protein: CATSRNTEAFF
J gene: TRBJ1-2; V gene: TRBV18; clone size: .; CDR3 protein: CASSPGTANYGYTF
J gene: TRBJ1-2; V gene: TRBV18; clone size: .; CDR3 protein: CASSPTPDSVYGYTF
J gene: TRBJ1-3; V gene: TRBV4-1; clone size: .; CDR3 protein: CASSQGIGGQLSGNTIYF
J gene: TRBJ2-1; V gene: TRBV6-5; clone size: .; CDR3 protein: CASINGDSYNEQFF
J gene: TRBJ2-3; V gene: TRBV3-1/TRBV3-2; clone size: .; CDR3 protein: CASSPSGSTDTQYF
J gene: TRBJ2-3; V gene: TRBV7-2; clone size: .; CDR3 protein: CASSVPGTLAGTDTQYF
J gene: TRBJ1-1; V gene: TRBV7-6; clone size: .; CDR3 protein: CASSLRGNTEAFF
J gene: TRBJ2-3; V gene: TRBV6-1; clone size: .; CDR3 protein: CASSEGGQGTQYF
J gene: TRBJ1-3; V gene: TRBV28; clone size: once; CDR3 protein: CASSLSQGAVSGNTIYF
J gene: TRBJ1-1; V gene: TRBV27; clone size: .; CDR3 protein: CASRGHQNTEAFF
J gene: TRBJ1-3; V gene: TRBV3-1/TRBV3-2; clone size: .; CDR3 protein: CASSHRRTGPSGNTIYF
J gene: TRBJ2-5; V gene: TRBV11-3; clone size: once; CDR3 protein: CASSFSTGGTQYF
J gene: TRBJ2-1; V gene: TRBV2; clone size: .; CDR3 protein: CASSLAGALGEQFF
J gene: TRBJ2-2; V gene: TRBV7-9; clone size: .; CDR3 protein: CASSYPGELFF
J gene: TRBJ1-6; V gene: TRBV5-1; clone size: .; CDR3 protein: CASSPEGGLHLHF
J gene: TRBJ1-3; V gene: TRBV5-1; clone size: .; CDR3 protein: CASSWTGGVNTIYF
J gene: TRBJ2-1; V gene: TRBV12-5; clone size: .; CDR3 protein: CASGLYPYDNEQFF
J gene: TRBJ2-1; V gene: TRBV15; clone size: .; CDR3 protein: CATSRDGSGAYNEQFF
J gene: TRBJ1-1; V gene: TRBV9; clone size: .; CDR3 protein: CASSVGGLRTEAFF
J gene: TRBJ1-1; V gene: TRBV5-1; clone size: .; CDR3 protein: CASSIRTGNTEAFF
J gene: TRBJ1-6; V gene: TRBV28; clone size: .; CDR3 protein: CASHPAEGLNNSPLHF
J gene: TRBJ1-6; V gene: TRBV11-2; clone size: .; CDR3 protein: CASSLRQVVSPLHF
J gene: TRBJ1-2; V gene: TRBV18; clone size: .; CDR3 protein: CASSPRQAPNYGYTF
J gene: TRBJ2-6; V gene: TRBV7-6; clone size: .; CDR3 protein: CASSPRGQATSHQSSGANVLTF
J gene: TRBJ2-1; V gene: TRBV27; clone size: .; CDR3 protein: CASSPLRYNEQFF
J gene: TRBJ1-2; V gene: TRBV12-3/TRBV12-4; clone size: .; CDR3 protein: CASSSRDRGGYTF
J gene: TRBJ1-2; V gene: TRBV29-1; clone size: .; CDR3 protein: CSVEDPQGNYGYTF
J gene: TRBJ2-1; V gene: TRBV7-2; clone size: .; CDR3 protein: CASSAGRAYNEQFF
J gene: TRBJ2-7; V gene: TRBV6-5; clone size: .; CDR3 protein: CASSQQDRGPYEQYF
J gene: TRBJ2-7; V gene: TRBV5-1; clone size: .; CDR3 protein: CASSLAATDSYEQYF
J gene: TRBJ1-3; V gene: TRBV5-4; clone size: once; CDR3 protein: CASSLGPGGGEGNTIYF
J gene: TRBJ2-1; V gene: TRBV3-1/TRBV3-2; clone size: .; CDR3 protein: CASSLSGAGSEQFF
J gene: TRBJ1-2; V gene: TRBV18; clone size: .; CDR3 protein: CASSPDKTYGYTF
J gene: TRBJ2-4; V gene: TRBV30; clone size: once; CDR3 protein: CAWGQGGPKNIQYF
J gene: TRBJ2-3; V gene: TRBV28; clone size: .; CDR3 protein: CASRLGLAGGPYF
J gene: TRBJ1-6; V gene: TRBV15; clone size: .; CDR3 protein: CATRKTGINSPLHF
J gene: TRBJ2-1; V gene: TRBV9; clone size: few; CDR3 protein: CASSPRGTRNEQFF
J gene: TRBJ2-2; V gene: TRBV5-6; clone size: .; CDR3 protein: CASSYRPVYTGELFF
J gene: TRBJ2-3; V gene: TRBV28; clone size: .; CDR3 protein: CASSLTPPGRNTQYF
J gene: TRBJ1-4; V gene: TRBV6-5; clone size: once; CDR3 protein: CASSYRGYEKLFF
J gene: TRBJ1-2; V gene: TRBV19; clone size: few; CDR3 protein: CASRGFGQIYGYTF
J gene: TRBJ1-1; V gene: TRBV2; clone size: .; CDR3 protein: CASSGGVTTEAFF